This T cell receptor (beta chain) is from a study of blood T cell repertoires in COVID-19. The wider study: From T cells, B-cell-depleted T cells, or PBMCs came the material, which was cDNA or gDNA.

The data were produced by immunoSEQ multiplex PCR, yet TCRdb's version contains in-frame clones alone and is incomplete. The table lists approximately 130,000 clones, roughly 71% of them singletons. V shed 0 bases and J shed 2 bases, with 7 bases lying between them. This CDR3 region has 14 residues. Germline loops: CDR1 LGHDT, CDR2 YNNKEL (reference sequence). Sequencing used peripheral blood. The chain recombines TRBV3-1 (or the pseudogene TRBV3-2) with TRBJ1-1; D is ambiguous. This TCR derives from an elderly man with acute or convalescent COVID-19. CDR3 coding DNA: TGTGCCAGCAGCCAAGATGAGGGAAACACTGAAGCTTTCTTT. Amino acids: CASSQDEGNTEAFF.